The sequence of this T cell receptor (beta chain) was determined in a study of T-cell memory formation after mild COVID-19. The V end was cut by 5 bases, the J end by 0 bases, with 8 bases between. CDR1 and CDR2 from the germline V gene are MNHEY and SVGAGI. The CDR3 is made up of 14 amino acids. This clonotype was observed many times. TCRdb re-analysed the 5' RACE reads in MiXCR, keeping a single row per CDR3 protein. The table has 280,000 or so distinct CDR3 sequences, less than 9.5% seen once. The chain joins TRBV6-5 to TRBJ1-5; D is ambiguous. The sample consisted of PBMCs or a T cell subset sorted from them (not recorded which). This TCR was sampled from a man aged 18 to 30 who had mild COVID-19 (a few samples of this study predate the infection). Cell type and time point are not known. CDR3 sequence: CASSISYSNQPQHF. CDR3 DNA sequence: TGTGCCAGCAGTATAAGTTATAGCAATCAGCCCCAGCATTTT.